What follows are 17 T cell receptor beta chains derived from one specimen sequenced in a study of T cell clonotyping in hematopoietic cell transplantation. Clones were sequenced by immunoSEQ multiplex PCR, and TCRdb holds only the in-frame ones, with some missing. The table records some 5,800 clones, roughly 90% of them present only once. Sequencing used peripheral blood mononuclear cells, obtained 100 days after allogeneic stem cell transplant. These receptors originate from a female patient aged 45-60 years who had an allogeneic stem cell transplant from an unrelated donor, so T cells may come from the graft donor. Some clones in this sample may be carry-over from other donors' samples.

This rearrangement joins TRBV2 to TRBJ1-6; tentative D call: TRBD1 (5 bases). Germline V gene lookup returns CDR1 SNHLY and CDR2 FYNNEI. The V end was cut by 0 bases, the J end by 10 bases, with 13 bases between. There are 15 residues in the CDR3. CDR3 nucleotides: TGTGCCAGCAGTGAAGCGCACGAGAGGGACTCACCCCTCCACTTT. Translating it yields CASSEAHERDSPLHF.

The V gene is TRBV28, the J gene TRBJ1-1; D gene ambiguous. Trimming removed 3 bases from V and 0 bases from J, with 5 bases in between. Germline values: CDR1 MDHEN, CDR2 SYDVKM. This CDR3 is built from 13 residues. Here the CDR3 DNA reads TGTGCCAGCAGTTTGCTTATGAACACTGAAGCTTTCTTT. As protein: CASSLLMNTEAFF. Variable domain in full (rest from reference TRBV28 and TRBJ1-1): DVKVTQSSRYLVKRTGEKVFLECVQDMDHENMFWYRQDPGLGLRLIYFSYDVKMKEKGDIPEGYSVSREKKERFSLILESASTNQTSMYLCASSLLMNTEAFFGQGTRLTVV.

The chain has TRBV2 and TRBJ1-5; no firm D call. V was shortened by 3 bases and J by 4 bases, with 7 bases between the two germline ends. Germline CDR1 is SNHLY and CDR2 is FYNNEI. CDR3 length: 13 residues. The CDR3 protein is CASSDPGNQPQHF. In DNA, the CDR3 is TGTGCCAGCAGTGATCCGGGGAATCAGCCCCAGCATTTT.

This chain uses TRBV30 with TRBJ2-2; 8 bases match TRBD1. V lost 8 bases to trimming and J lost 8 bases; unmatched junction nucleotides: 13. The CDR3 extends over 14 amino acids. Germline CDR1 reads GTSNPN; CDR2 reads SVGIG (reference sequence). CDR3 loop: CALHRGSPAGELFF. CDR3 nucleotides: TGTGCCCTCCACAGGGGGAGTCCGGCGGGGGAGCTGTTTTTT.

The rearrangement links TRBV9 to TRBJ1-1, with a weak D call TRBD1 (5 bases). Trimming took off 4 bases at V and 2 bases at J, with 9 bases between the two ends. CDR3 length equals 13 residues. Per germline, CDR1 SGDLS and CDR2 YYNGEE. The CDR3 region has the DNA TGTGCCAGCAGCACAACAGGTAACACTGAAGCTTTCTTT. Its protein is CASSTTGNTEAFF.

The chain recombines TRBV19 with TRBJ1-2, with TRBD1 identical over 12 bases. The CDR3 runs to 18 residues. CDR1 LNHDA and CDR2 SQIVND come from the germline V gene (reference sequence). V lost 2 bases to trimming and J lost 5 bases; unmatched junction nucleotides: 12. Here the CDR3 reads CASSIKTGTGGAQYGYTF. The CDR3 DNA reads as TGTGCCAGTAGTATAAAGACTGGGACAGGGGGCGCGCAGTATGGCTACACCTTC.

The chain uses TRBV2 and TRBJ1-6, with a weak D call TRBD1 (6 bases). The germline V gene encodes CDR1 SNHLY and CDR2 FYNNEI. CDR3 length: 14 amino acids. Trimming took 6 bases from V and 2 from J, leaving 8 bases between them. CDR3 DNA: TGTGCCAGCAGCCGGGACACCTATAATTCACCCCTCCACTTT. Its translation: CASSRDTYNSPLHF.

This sequence joins TRBV7-9 and TRBJ2-1; unclear D gene. Germline V gives CDR1 SEHNR, CDR2 FQNEAQ (reference sequence). With 6 bases removed from V and 1 base from J, the gap between germline ends came to 16 bases. The CDR3 contains 16 residues. The CDR3, as DNA: TGTGCCAGCAGACGAGAGCCTGGGCCTTCCTACAATGAGCAGTTCTTC. Amino acids: CASRREPGPSYNEQFF.

This clone has just one count. V and J are TRBV1 and TRBJ2-6; the table's D call, TRBD2, has no DNA check behind it. TRBV1 is reported as a pseudogene. The length of the CDR3 is 18 residues. The CDR3 is CTSSQDNLVDSGANVLTF. The CDR3 coding sequence is TGCACCAGCAGCCAAGATAATCTAGTGGACTCTGGGGCCAACGTCCTGACTTTC.

This clone showed up just once. The chain combines TRBV25-1 with TRBJ1-6; unclear D gene. This CDR3 comprises 15 residues. The germline V and J ends were trimmed by 3 bases and 9 bases, with 15 bases remaining between them. The germline V gene encodes CDR1 MGHDK and CDR2 SYGVNS. The CDR3 reads CASSDLGRSGSPLHF. The CDR3 region has the DNA TGTGCCAGCAGTGACCTCGGCAGGTCGGGTTCACCCCTCCACTTT.

The rearrangement links TRBV2 to TRBJ1-2; no firm D call. The CDR3 is made up of 14 amino acids. CDR1 and CDR2 from the germline V gene are SNHLY and FYNNEI. V gave up 0 bases and J gave up 0 bases, with 5 bases separating them. The chain's CDR3 is CASSEAAANYGYTF. The CDR3 DNA reads as TGTGCCAGCAGTGAAGCAGCAGCTAACTATGGCTACACCTTC.

The chain is built from TRBV6-5 and TRBJ1-1; D is unresolved. The V gene lost 2 bases and the J gene lost 5 bases, with 9 bases spanning the gap. Germline values: CDR1 MNHEY, CDR2 SVGAGI. The CDR3 extends over 13 amino acids. For the CDR3, the DNA is TGTGCCAGCAGTTACGGGCAGGCGACTGAAGCTTTCTTT. It codes for CASSYGQATEAFF.

The V and J genes are TRBV7-9 and TRBJ1-1; D is unclear. V lost 3 bases and J lost 4, with 9 bases in between. CDR1 and CDR2 from the germline V gene are SEHNR and FQNEAQ (reference sequence). The CDR3 extends over 13 amino acids. CDR3: CASSLGGTTEAFF. In nucleotides, the CDR3 is TGTGCCAGCAGCTTGGGCGGAACCACTGAAGCTTTCTTT.

This clone showed up just once. The V gene is TRBV6-5, the J gene TRBJ2-3; D is unresolved. The CDR3 loop spans 14 amino acids. V lost 0 bases and J 2 bases, leaving 6 bases between the germline ends. Germline V gene sequence: CDR1 MNHEY, CDR2 SVGAGI. In nucleotides, the CDR3 is TGTGCCAGCAGTTACTCGGGGTCCACAGATACGCAGTATTTT. This sequence encodes CASSYSGSTDTQYF.

The rearrangement joins TRBV6-5 to TRBJ1-1; TRBD1 might be the D (5 bases). The V and J ends lost 5 bases and 0 bases respectively, with 7 bases between them. Germline CDR1 is MNHEY and CDR2 is SVGAGI. There are 13 residues in the CDR3. The CDR3 region is CASSRQLNTEAFF. CDR3 bases: TGTGCCAGCAGTCGACAGTTGAACACTGAAGCTTTCTTT.

The chain links TRBV30 to TRBJ1-2, with D uncertain. The CDR3 sequence is 15 residues long. Germline CDR1 GTSNPN, CDR2 SVGIG (reference sequence). V gave up 1 base and J gave up 10 bases, with 22 bases separating them. The CDR3 protein is CAWSEVKSGRSSYTF. CDR3 coding DNA: TGTGCCTGGAGTGAGGTAAAGAGTGGCCGGAGTTCCTACACCTTC.

This sequence joins TRBV14 and TRBJ1-6; D unclear. The CDR3 covers 14 residues. V was shortened by 3 bases and J by 3 bases, with 6 bases between the two germline ends. Germline V gives CDR1 SGHDN, CDR2 FVKESK. The DNA for the CDR3 is TGTGCCAGCAGCCAGGGCCGCTATAATTCACCCCTCCACTTT. Protein sequence: CASSQGRYNSPLHF.